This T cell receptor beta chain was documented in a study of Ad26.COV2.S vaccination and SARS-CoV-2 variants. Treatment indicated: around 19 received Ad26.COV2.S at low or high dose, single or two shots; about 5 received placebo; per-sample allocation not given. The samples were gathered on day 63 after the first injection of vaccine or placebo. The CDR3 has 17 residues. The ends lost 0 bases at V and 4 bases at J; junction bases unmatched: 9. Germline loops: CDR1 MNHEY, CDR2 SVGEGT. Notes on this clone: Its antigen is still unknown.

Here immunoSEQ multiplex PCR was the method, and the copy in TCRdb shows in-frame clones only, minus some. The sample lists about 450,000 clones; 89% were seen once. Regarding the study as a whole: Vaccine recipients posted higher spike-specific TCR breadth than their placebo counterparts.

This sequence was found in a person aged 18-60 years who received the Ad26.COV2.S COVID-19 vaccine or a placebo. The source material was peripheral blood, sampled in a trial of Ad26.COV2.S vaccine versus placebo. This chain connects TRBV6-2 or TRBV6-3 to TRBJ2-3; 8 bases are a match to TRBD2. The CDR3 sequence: CASSYSITGGPADTQYF. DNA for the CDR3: TGTGCCAGCAGTTACTCGATAACGGGGGGGCCAGCAGATACGCAGTATTTT.